The 15 T cell receptor beta chains below all came from one sample that was sequenced in a study of cytomegalovirus exposure and HLA in healthy donors. Primers: 60 Vbeta forward and 13 Jbeta reverse. Only in-frame clones appear in the TCRdb table, and some are missing; sequencing was by immunoSEQ multiplex PCR. The sample shows under 150,000 clones, around 86% of them seen only once. Specimen: PBMCs. These receptors were taken from a man younger than 35 in good health and CMV-seronegative.

The rearrangement uses TRBV30 and TRBJ1-1; D gene unclear. Trimming took 0 bases from V and 1 from J, leaving 6 bases between them. The germline V gene encodes CDR1 GTSNPN and CDR2 SVGIG (reference sequence). This CDR3 region has 13 residues. The CDR3 sequence: CAWSVAWNTEAFF. The CDR3 region has the DNA TGTGCCTGGAGTGTGGCATGGAACACTGAAGCTTTCTTT.

This clone was seen once. The J gene is TRBJ1-1, the V gene TRBV9; the match to TRBD1 covers 9 bases. The V gene end was trimmed by 5 bases and the J gene end by 4 bases; junction bases not matched to a gene: 6. This CDR3 contains 14 residues. Germline V gene lookup returns CDR1 SGDLS and CDR2 YYNGEE. This chain's CDR3 is CASREGQGFTEAFF. The CDR3 DNA reads TGTGCCAGCAGAGAGGGACAGGGATTCACTGAAGCTTTCTTT.

The chain recombines TRBV29-1 with TRBJ1-4; D remains ambiguous. V was cut by 6 bases and J by 8 bases, with 19 bases left in between. The CDR3 spans 14 residues. CDR1 SQVTM and CDR2 ANQGSEA come from the germline V gene. CDR3: CSVGETSSREKLFF. CDR3 bases: TGCAGCGTGGGAGAGACAAGTTCAAGGGAAAAACTGTTTTTT.

The V call is TRBV6-1, the J call TRBJ2-5; maybe TRBD1 (6 bases). The J call is in doubt because the DNA end fits TRBJ2-7 better. Germline CDR1 and CDR2: MNHNS and SASEGT. This CDR3 has 16 residues. The CDR3 is CASSERTELRVYEQYF. The CDR3 nucleotides read TGTGCCAGCAGTGAGAGGACAGAGTTGAGGGTCTACGAGCAGTACTTC.

This chain joins TRBV30 and TRBJ1-1; TRBD1 might be the D (5 bases). V was shortened by 2 bases and J by 4 bases, with 17 bases between the two germline ends. The CDR3 runs 15 residues. Looked up from germline, CDR1 is GTSNPN and CDR2 is SVGIG (reference sequence). The chain's CDR3 is CAWSRGAAGVTEAFF. DNA of the CDR3: TGTGCCTGGAGTCGAGGAGCGGCGGGGGTCACTGAAGCTTTCTTT.

The table lists this clone with a count of one. V gene TRBV28 combines with J gene TRBJ1-5, with D possibly being TRBD1 (5 bases). Germline CDR1 is MDHEN and CDR2 is SYDVKM. The CDR3 is 15 residues long. The V and J ends lost 6 bases and 6 bases respectively, with 18 bases between them. The CDR3 DNA is TGTGCCAGCAGATCCCCAGGGACTGGTTCTCAGCCCCAGCATTTT. Protein: CASRSPGTGSQPQHF. The complete variable domain, with remaining parts taken from reference TRBV28 and TRBJ1-5, reads DVKVTQSSRYLVKRTGEKVFLECVQDMDHENMFWYRQDPGLGLRLIYFSYDVKMKEKGDIPEGYSVSREKKERFSLILESASTNQTSMYLCASRSPGTGSQPQHFGDGTRLSIL.

CDR3 in amino acids: CAISLRQGSPGANVLTF. The CDR3 nucleotides read TGTGCCATCAGCCTAAGACAGGGCTCCCCTGGGGCCAACGTCCTGACTTTC. The chain uses TRBV10-3 and TRBJ2-6; the match to TRBD1 covers 7 bases. In germline, CDR1 is ENHRY, CDR2 SYGVKD. Trimming at V came to 6 bases and at J to 2 bases, leaving 10 bases not matched to a gene. This CDR3 has 17 residues.

The chain combines TRBV5-6 with TRBJ1-2; unclear D gene. There are 12 residues in the CDR3. Trimming removed 1 base from V and 8 bases from J, with 9 bases in between. Germline values: CDR1 SGHDT, CDR2 YYEEEE. CDR3 DNA: TGTGCCAGCAGCTTGACGGGTCGAGGCTACACCTTC. Translated, it gives CASSLTGRGYTF.

This chain connects TRBV19 to TRBJ2-4; the match to TRBD1 covers 7 bases. Looked up from germline, CDR1 is LNHDA and CDR2 is SQIVND (reference sequence). This CDR3 is built from 16 residues. The V and J ends lost 10 bases and 0 bases, in that order; junction bases with no gene match: 12. In nucleotides, the CDR3 is TGTGCCACCAAGGGGACAGTCACGATAGCCAAAAACATTCAGTACTTC. It codes for CATKGTVTIAKNIQYF.

As to this clone: One end of the junction varies from germline; a read error may be responsible. The CDR3 here is CASSFGGGF. CDR3 sequence (DNA): TGTGCCAGCAGCTTTGGGGGGGGGTTC. The rearrangement links TRBV7-7 to TRBJ2-7; 7 bases match TRBD2. CDR1 and CDR2 from the germline V gene are SSHAT and FNYEAQ (reference sequence). The CDR3 extends over 9 amino acids.

This chain uses TRBV7-9 with TRBJ1-5; weak D call: TRBD1 (5 bases). The CDR3 runs 15 residues. Deletions cut 4 bases from V and 4 bases from J, with 14 bases between. Germline V gene lookup returns CDR1 SEHNR and CDR2 FQNEAQ (reference sequence). CDR3 residues: CASSSGAGPNQPQHF. As DNA, the CDR3 is TGTGCCAGCAGCTCTGGGGCGGGACCTAATCAGCCCCAGCATTTT.

The rearrangement links TRBV7-9 to TRBJ1-5, with TRBD1 as a possible D gene (6 bases). Trimming pared 1 base from V and 5 bases from J, leaving 12 bases between. CDR1 SEHNR and CDR2 FQNEAQ come from the germline V gene (reference sequence). The CDR3 spans 15 residues. This CDR3 reads CASSLVLSGDQPQHF. The DNA of the CDR3 is TGTGCCAGCAGCTTAGTTTTGTCAGGGGATCAGCCCCAGCATTTT.

The rearrangement uses TRBV5-1 and TRBJ2-5; 11 nucleotides match TRBD1. The germline V gene has CDR1 SGHRS and CDR2 YFSETQ. CDR3 size: 17 residues. V lost 4 bases to trimming and J lost 5 bases; unmatched junction nucleotides: 13. In nucleotides, the CDR3 is TGCGCCAGCAGCATACGGACAGGGGGCGGTTTCCGGGAGACCCAGTACTTC. Translation: CASSIRTGGGFRETQYF.

The chain employs TRBV4-3 and TRBJ2-7, with D perhaps TRBD1 (6 bases). The CDR3 extends over 18 amino acids. Germline loops: CDR1 LGHNA, CDR2 YSLEER. The germline V and J ends were trimmed by 0 bases and 6 bases, with 24 bases remaining between them. For the CDR3, the DNA is TGCGCCAGCAGCCAAGAGTTGGTCCCGGGACACCGGGTTATCGAGCAGTACTTC. Its protein is CASSQELVPGHRVIEQYF.

The chain is built from TRBV29-1 and TRBJ1-1; D gene ambiguous. The germline V and J ends were trimmed by 5 bases and 0 bases, with 13 bases remaining between them. The CDR3 is 14 residues long. Germline assignment: CDR1 SQVTM and CDR2 ANQGSEA. CDR3 nucleotide sequence: TGCAGCGTTCACTCGGGAGTCATGAACACTGAAGCTTTCTTT. Translating it yields CSVHSGVMNTEAFF.